These T cell receptor beta chains were read from a single sample in a study of blood T cell repertoires in COVID-19. Sequencing was performed with immunoSEQ multiplex PCR; in TCRdb, only in-frame clones are kept and a portion is missing. The sample lists 150,000 to 200,000 clones; roughly 93% were seen once. Sample: peripheral blood. These receptors were collected from a man younger than 30 with acute or convalescent COVID-19. Each CDR3 is given with its conserved first and last residue. A D gene is named only where the DNA matches it firmly. Clone size is given for some rows only: seen once, a few or many times, or a class if the clone is expanded.

D,size,V,J,CDR3,DNA
NA,NA,TRBV12-3/TRBV12-4,TRBJ1-1,CASSRAGGPEAFF,TGTGCCAGCTCCCGAGCGGGGGGGCCTGAGGCTTTCTTT
NA,NA,TRBV3-1/TRBV3-2,TRBJ1-4,CASSQNSGDEKLFF,TGTGCCAGCAGCCAGAATTCGGGGGATGAAAAACTGTTTTTT
TRBD2,few,TRBV2,TRBJ2-1,CASSFSGAPSHEFF,TGTGCCAGCAGCTTTAGCGGGGCCCCATCCCATGAGTTCTTC
NA,NA,TRBV29-1,TRBJ2-7,CSVRGQWGVYEQYF,TGCAGCGTTAGGGGACAGTGGGGGGTGTACGAGCAGTACTTC
NA,once,TRBV6-6,TRBJ2-7,CASCLGLSYEQYF,TGTGCCAGCTGCCTGGGACTCTCCTACGAGCAGTACTTC
TRBD1,NA,TRBV4-1,TRBJ1-1,CASSQVGTGGRSTEAFF,TGCGCCAGCAGCCAAGTGGGGACAGGGGGCCGGAGCACTGAAGCTTTCTTT
NA,few,TRBV7-9,TRBJ1-1,CASSLVGRENTEAFF,TGTGCCAGCAGCTTAGTGGGCAGGGAGAACACTGAAGCTTTCTTT
NA,NA,TRBV6-5,TRBJ2-2,CARQGYTGELFF,TGTGCCAGACAGGGATACACCGGGGAGCTGTTTTTT
TRBD2,NA,TRBV2,TRBJ2-3,CASSGTSGPSSAQYF,TGTGCCAGCAGTGGGACTAGCGGCCCTTCATCCGCGCAGTATTTT
NA,NA,TRBV5-4,TRBJ2-2,CASSRRGGEVTGELFF,TGTGCCAGCAGCCGAAGGGGCGGGGAAGTCACCGGGGAGCTGTTTTTT
TRBD1,NA,TRBV5-4,TRBJ2-1,CASSLDRDRTPNGPYNEQFF,TGTGCCAGCAGCTTGGACCGGGACAGAACCCCTAATGGGCCCTACAATGAGCAGTTCTTC
NA,NA,TRBV30,TRBJ1-3,CAWSVGVSGNTIYF,TGTGCCTGGAGTGTCGGGGTCTCTGGAAACACCATATATTTT
TRBD2,NA,TRBV11-2,TRBJ2-7,CASSLDQRTSGGWYEQYF,TGTGCCAGCAGCTTAGACCAAAGGACTAGCGGGGGTTGGTACGAGCAGTACTTC
TRBD1,few,TRBV6-2/TRBV6-3,TRBJ1-6,CASSYSRRGGQVNFYNSPLHF,TGTGCCAGCAGTTACTCGAGGCGTGGGGGACAGGTGAACTTTTATAATTCACCCCTCCACTTT
TRBD2,NA,TRBV19,TRBJ2-7,CASSAGTSGSYEQYF,TGTGCCAGTAGTGCGGGGACTAGCGGTAGCTACGAGCAGTACTTC
TRBD1,once,TRBV27,TRBJ1-2,CASSPGQVIGGYTF,TGTGCCAGCAGTCCGGGACAGGTCATAGGAGGCTACACCTTC
TRBD1,once,TRBV29-1,TRBJ1-2,CSATGYTGTAYGYTF,TGCAGCGCCACCGGATACACTGGGACAGCTTATGGCTACACCTTC
NA,NA,TRBV27,TRBJ1-2,CASSDRRPGAGINYGYTF,TGTGCCAGCAGTGATAGAAGGCCAGGGGCGGGTATTAACTATGGCTACACCTTC
NA,NA,TRBV4-1,TRBJ2-1,CASSRSRGRESLYNEQFF,TGCGCCAGCAGCCGATCACGGGGACGGGAGTCCCTATACAATGAGCAGTTCTTC
TRBD2,once,TRBV3-1/TRBV3-2,TRBJ2-2,CASSPRTSGRGYTGELFF,TGTGCCAGCAGCCCTCGGACTAGCGGGAGGGGGTATACCGGGGAGCTGTTTTTT
NA,NA,TRBV9,TRBJ1-1,CASSVVPGGTEAFF,TGTGCCAGCAGCGTAGTCCCCGGGGGGACTGAAGCTTTCTTT
TRBD1,few,TRBV5-1,TRBJ2-5,CASSSALFLGQGEYETQYF,TGCGCCAGCAGCTCCGCCCTCTTTCTTGGACAGGGGGAATACGAGACCCAGTACTTC
NA,NA,TRBV6-5,TRBJ1-3,CASSPRGSSGNTIYF,TGTGCCAGCAGTCCCAGGGGCAGCTCTGGAAACACCATATATTTT
TRBD1,NA,TRBV27,TRBJ1-6,CASSQTGTGAPNSPLHF,TGTGCCAGCAGCCAGACCGGGACAGGGGCACCTAATTCACCCCTCCACTTT
NA,NA,TRBV3-1/TRBV3-2,TRBJ1-2,CASSHLAALGYGYTF,TGTGCCAGCAGCCATCTGGCAGCCCTAGGATATGGCTACACCTTC
NA,NA,TRBV9,TRBJ1-1,CASAYPPLMNTEAFF,TGTGCCAGCGCGTACCCCCCACTGATGAACACTGAAGCTTTCTTT
NA,NA,TRBV5-1,TRBJ1-1,CASSLAGPDTEAFF,TGCGCCAGCAGCTTGGCAGGTCCGGACACTGAAGCTTTCTTT
NA,once,TRBV19,TRBJ2-7,CASSFAVSYEQYF,TGTGCCAGTAGTTTCGCAGTCTCCTACGAGCAGTACTTC
NA,NA,TRBV12-3/TRBV12-4,TRBJ1-1,CASNPGGTTEAFF,TGTGCCAGCAATCCTGGGGGGACCACTGAAGCTTTCTTT
NA,few,TRBV6-1,TRBJ1-2,CASSEKTNLYGYTF,TGTGCCAGCAGTGAAAAAACAAATCTCTATGGCTACACCTTC
NA,NA,TRBV10-3,TRBJ1-6,CAISPGLGSPLHF,TGTGCCATCAGTCCAGGGTTAGGTTCACCCCTCCACTTT
TRBD2,NA,TRBV5-8,TRBJ2-1,CASSPTRLAGGHEQFF,TGTGCCAGCAGCCCGACACGACTAGCGGGGGGCCATGAGCAGTTCTTC
TRBD1,NA,TRBV5-1,TRBJ1-1,CASSSTGDTEAFF,TGCGCCAGCAGCTCTACAGGGGACACTGAAGCTTTCTTT
TRBD1,once,TRBV5-6,TRBJ1-1,CASSIGGENTEAFF,TGTGCCAGCAGTATAGGGGGCGAGAACACTGAAGCTTTCTTT
TRBD1,NA,TRBV4-1,TRBJ1-6,CASSQRQGTFGSPLHF,TGCGCCAGCAGCCAACGACAGGGGACCTTTGGGTCACCCCTCCACTTT
TRBD2,NA,TRBV3-1/TRBV3-2,TRBJ2-2,CASSPELAGNTGELFF,TGTGCCAGCAGCCCCGAACTAGCGGGGAACACCGGGGAGCTGTTTTTT
NA,NA,TRBV5-6,TRBJ2-4,CASSLGAAGAPYF,TGTGCCAGCAGCTTGGGGGCCGCAGGGGCCCCGTACTTC
TRBD2,NA,TRBV4-1,TRBJ2-1,CASSQGSGGWEQFF,TGCGCCAGCAGCCAAGGTAGCGGGGGCTGGGAGCAGTTCTTC
NA,NA,TRBV5-1,TRBJ1-1,CASSSGTNTEAFF,TGCGCCAGCAGCTCAGGAACCAACACTGAAGCTTTCTTT
NA,once,TRBV5-1,TRBJ2-1,CASSLLYNEQFF,TGCGCCAGCAGCTTACTTTACAATGAGCAGTTCTTC
TRBD1,NA,TRBV29-1,TRBJ1-6,CSVEWTGAMGALHF,TGCAGCGTTGAATGGACAGGCGCCATGGGGGCCCTCCACTTT
TRBD1,NA,TRBV12-5,TRBJ2-2,CASGQDRGIAVTGELFF,TGTGCTAGTGGCCAGGACAGGGGGATCGCTGTCACCGGGGAGCTGTTTTTT
TRBD1,NA,TRBV4-1,TRBJ1-1,CASSQETGWMNTEAFF,TGCGCCAGCAGCCAAGAGACAGGGTGGATGAACACTGAAGCTTTCTTT
TRBD1,few,TRBV12-5,TRBJ1-5,CASGLVNPGGSNQPQHF,TGTGCTAGTGGTTTGGTAAATCCAGGGGGAAGCAATCAGCCCCAGCATTTT
TRBD2,NA,TRBV27,TRBJ2-1,CASSARLALRSYNEQFF,TGTGCCAGCAGTGCGCGACTAGCGCTACGCTCCTACAATGAGCAGTTCTTC
TRBD2,NA,TRBV4-2,TRBJ2-1,CASSQDGAGGYNEQFF,TGTGCCAGCAGCCAAGATGGGGCGGGAGGGTACAATGAGCAGTTCTTC